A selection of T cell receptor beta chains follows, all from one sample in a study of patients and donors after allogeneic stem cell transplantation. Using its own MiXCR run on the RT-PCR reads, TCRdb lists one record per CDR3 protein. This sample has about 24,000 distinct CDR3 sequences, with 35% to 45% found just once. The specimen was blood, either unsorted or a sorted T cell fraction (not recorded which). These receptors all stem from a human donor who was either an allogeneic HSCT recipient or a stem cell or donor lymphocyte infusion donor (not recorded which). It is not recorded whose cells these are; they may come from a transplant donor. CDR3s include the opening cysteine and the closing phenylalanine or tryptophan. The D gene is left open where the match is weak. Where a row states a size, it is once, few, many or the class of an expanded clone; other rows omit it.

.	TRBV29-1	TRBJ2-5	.	CSVEGRAEETQYF	TGCAGCGTTGAAGGGAGGGCAGAAGAGACCCAGTACTTC
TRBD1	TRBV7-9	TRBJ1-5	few	CASSLEQGAFNQPQHF	TGTGCCAGCAGCTTAGAACAGGGGGCATTCAATCAGCCCCAGCATTTT
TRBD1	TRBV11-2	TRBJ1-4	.	CASSLWTGWGQNEKLFF	TGTGCCAGCAGCTTATGGACAGGATGGGGCCAAAATGAAAAACTGTTTTTT
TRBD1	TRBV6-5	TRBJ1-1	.	CASRIRDRAYTEAFF	TGTGCCAGCAGAATCCGGGACAGGGCCTACACTGAAGCTTTCTTT
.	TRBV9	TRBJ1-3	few	CASSPPGNTIYF	TGTGCCAGCAGCCCCCCGGGAAACACCATATATTTT
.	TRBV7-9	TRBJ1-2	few	CASSLYQGNGYTF	TGTGCCAGCAGCTTATACCAGGGGAATGGCTACACCTTC
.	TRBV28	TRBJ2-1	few	CASSTGKLGNNEQFF	TGTGCCAGCAGTACGGGAAAATTGGGTAACAATGAGCAGTTCTTC
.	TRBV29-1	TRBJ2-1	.	CSVVGSSYNEQFF	TGCAGCGTTGTCGGGTCTAGCTACAATGAGCAGTTCTTC
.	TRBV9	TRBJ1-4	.	CASARDPTNEKLFF	TGTGCCAGCGCTAGGGATCCGACTAATGAAAAACTGTTTTTT
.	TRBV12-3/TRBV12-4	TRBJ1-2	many	CASSRGGGYTF	TGTGCCAGCAGCCGTGGGGGTGGCTACACCTTC
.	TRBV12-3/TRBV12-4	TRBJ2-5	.	CASSFRPILQGTPQETQYF	TGTGCCAGCAGTTTCCGGCCTATTTTACAAGGGACACCCCAAGAGACCCAGTACTTC
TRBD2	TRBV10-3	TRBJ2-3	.	CAISESTYLAGVRTDTQYF	TGTGCCATCAGTGAGTCGACTTATCTAGCGGGAGTTCGGACAGATACGCAGTATTTT
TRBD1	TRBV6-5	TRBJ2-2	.	CASSYYRTGAAGELFF	TGTGCCAGCAGTTACTATCGGACAGGGGCCGCCGGGGAGCTGTTTTTT
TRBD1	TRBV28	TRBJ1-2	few	CASSSGGSYGYTF	TGTGCCAGCAGTTCAGGGGGCAGTTATGGCTACACCTTC
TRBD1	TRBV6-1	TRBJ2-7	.	CAIVTGVTAYEQYF	TGTGCCATCGTTACAGGGGTAACGGCCTACGAGCAGTACTTC
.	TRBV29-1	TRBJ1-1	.	CSVQPGVPLTEAFF	TGCAGCGTCCAACCGGGAGTTCCCCTCACTGAAGCTTTCTTT
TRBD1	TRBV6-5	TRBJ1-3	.	CASSYGTDSNTIYF	TGTGCCAGCAGTTACGGGACAGATTCCAACACCATATATTTT
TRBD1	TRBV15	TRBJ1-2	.	CATSRDRTGYGYTF	TGTGCCACCAGCAGAGACAGGACAGGCTATGGCTACACCTTC
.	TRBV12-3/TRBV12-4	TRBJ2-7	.	CASSFGLNYEQYF	TGTGCCAGCAGTTTTGGACTCAACTACGAGCAGTACTTC
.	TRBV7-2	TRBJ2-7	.	CASSLTGKYEQYF	TGTGCCAGCAGCTTAACAGGGAAGTACGAGCAGTACTTC
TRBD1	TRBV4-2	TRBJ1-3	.	CDSSQDISYRGYYSFGNTIYF	TGTGACAGCAGCCAAGATATCAGTTACAGGGGGTACTATAGTTTTGGAAACACCATATATTTT
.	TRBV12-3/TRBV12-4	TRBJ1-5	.	CASSFSVGQPQHF	TGTGCCAGCAGTTTTTCCGTGGGTCAGCCCCAGCATTTT
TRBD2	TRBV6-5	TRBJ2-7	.	CASSQLADWTYEQYF	TGTGCCAGCAGTCAACTAGCGGATTGGACCTACGAGCAGTACTTC
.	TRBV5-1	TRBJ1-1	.	CASSRERAANTEAFF	TGCGCCAGCAGCAGGGAGAGGGCGGCGAACACTGAAGCTTTCTTT
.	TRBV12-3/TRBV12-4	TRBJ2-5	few	CASSLPSGWETQYF	TGTGCCAGCAGTCTCCCTTCAGGGTGGGAGACCCAGTACTTC